Given below is one TCR beta chain in context. This sample was included in a study of blood T cells in healthy people across ages. A sample-barcoded 5' primer and a J-beta primer mix were used in a second PCR of about 7 to 11 cycles. Via MiXCR, TCRdb re-called the 5' RACE reads, giving one row per CDR3 protein. This repertoire shows about 800,000 distinct CDR3 sequences, 58% found once; its top ten account for 22%. This CDR3 contains 14 residues. Germline CDR1 SQVTM, CDR2 ANQGSEA. Sequenced material: blood. The chain combines TRBV29-1 with TRBJ2-1, with D possibly TRBD2 on 6 matching bases. The DNA end is a closer match to TRBJ2-7, so the J assignment may be wrong. The receptor's source is a man between 25 and 39 years old in good health. Here the CDR3 reads CSVVRTGAYNEQYF. The CDR3 DNA reads as TGCAGCGTTGTAAGGACGGGAGCCTACAATGAGCAGTACTTC.